This is a list of T cell receptor beta chains from one sample in a study of shared clonotypes between healthy human individuals. Clones were read by immunoSEQ multiplex PCR, and TCRdb kept only the in-frame ones, dropping some. The sample lists 850,000 to 1,200,000 clones; approximately 68% were seen once. The material sequenced was memory CD4+ T cells sorted from blood. The receptor source for this set is a man aged 18-30 years in good health. CDR3s include the opening cysteine and the closing phenylalanine or tryptophan. A D gene is named only where the DNA matches it firmly. Part of the rows lack a size; the others show once, few, many or a class for expanded clones.

TRBV5-1,TRBD1,TRBJ1-6,-,CASSFNRGNNSPLHF,TGCGCCAGCAGTTTCAACAGGGGGAATAATTCACCCCTCCACTTT
TRBV4-2,-,TRBJ2-7,-,CASSQDQGTYYEQYF,TGTGCCAGCAGCCAAGATCAGGGGACCTACTACGAGCAGTACTTC
TRBV28,-,TRBJ1-2,-,CASSSSGGRERYGYTF,TGTGCCAGCAGTTCCAGTGGCGGCAGGGAACGTTATGGCTACACCTTC
TRBV5-1,-,TRBJ1-1,many,CASSKGQNTEAFF,TGCGCCAGCAGCAAGGGACAGAACACTGAAGCTTTCTTT
TRBV30,-,TRBJ1-5,once,CAWSGQPNQPQHF,TGTGCCTGGAGTGGACAGCCAAATCAGCCCCAGCATTTT
TRBV5-1,-,TRBJ2-5,-,CASSPNPGSQETQYF,TGCGCCAGCAGCCCGAACCCGGGAAGCCAAGAGACCCAGTACTTC
TRBV19,-,TRBJ1-1,-,CASSRGQENTEAFF,TGTGCCAGTAGTAGGGGACAAGAGAACACTGAAGCTTTCTTT
TRBV2,TRBD1,TRBJ2-7,-,CASSPDRGLYEQYF,TGTGCCAGCAGTCCGGACAGGGGGCTCTACGAGCAGTACTTC
TRBV30,-,TRBJ1-6,-,CAWSGQGYNSPLHF,TGTGCCTGGAGTGGGCAGGGTTACAATTCACCCCTCCACTTT
TRBV18,-,TRBJ2-3,-,CASSLNRGGDTQYF,TGTGCCAGCTCACTCAACAGGGGGGGAGATACGCAGTATTTT
TRBV15,-,TRBJ2-2,-,CATSSAGRRTVNTGELFF,TGTGCCACCAGCAGTGCGGGCCGGAGGACAGTGAACACCGGGGAGCTGTTTTTT
TRBV30,-,TRBJ1-2,-,CACPAKTGRLYGYTF,TGTGCCTGTCCCGCCAAAACTGGGCGGCTCTATGGCTACACCTTC
TRBV6-1,-,TRBJ1-3,-,CASSLQGSGNTIYF,TGTGCCAGCAGTTTACAGGGCTCTGGAAACACCATATATTTT
TRBV25-1,TRBD1,TRBJ1-6,-,CASSRPGQGNSPLHF,TGTGCCAGCAGCAGGCCGGGACAGGGTAATTCACCCCTCCACTTT
TRBV7-2,-,TRBJ1-3,many,CASSLGPGGSGNTIYF,TGTGCCAGCAGCTTAGGGCCCGGGGGGTCCGGAAACACCATATATTTT
TRBV10-2,TRBD1,TRBJ1-6,-,CASGQGADSPLHF,TGCGCCAGCGGACAGGGGGCCGATTCACCCCTCCACTTT
TRBV6-1,-,TRBJ2-1,-,CASSFGTQNYNEQFF,TGTGCCAGCAGCTTCGGGACCCAGAACTACAATGAGCAGTTCTTC
TRBV30,TRBD1,TRBJ2-1,few,CAWGIRDRGYNEQFF,TGTGCCTGGGGCATCCGGGACAGGGGCTACAATGAGCAGTTCTTC
TRBV6-1,TRBD2,TRBJ2-7,once,CASSRIGTSKREQYF,TGTGCCAGCAGCCGCATAGGGACTAGCAAGCGGGAGCAGTACTTC
TRBV7-2,-,TRBJ2-7,once,CASSQNWAYEQYF,TGTGCCAGCAGCCAAAATTGGGCTTACGAGCAGTACTTC
TRBV7-9,-,TRBJ2-2,few,CASTSGELFF,TGTGCCAGCACCTCGGGGGAGCTGTTTTTT
TRBV27,TRBD1,TRBJ2-3,-,CASSPTGTGSADTQYF,TGTGCCAGCAGTCCAACCGGGACAGGGTCCGCAGATACGCAGTATTTT
TRBV10-3,TRBD1,TRBJ1-1,-,CAISEFDRGWGTEAFF,TGTGCCATCAGTGAGTTCGACAGGGGATGGGGCACTGAAGCTTTCTTT
TRBV30,-,TRBJ1-4,-,CAWSITVNEKLFF,TGTGCCTGGAGTATTACCGTTAATGAAAAACTGTTTTTT
TRBV11-2,-,TRBJ1-3,once,CASSPRTDSGNTIYF,TGTGCCAGCAGCCCGAGAACAGACTCTGGAAACACCATATATTTT
TRBV7-2,TRBD1,TRBJ1-6,few,CASSPRTGGRSSYNSPLHF,TGTGCCAGCAGCCCCCGGACAGGGGGGCGAAGCTCCTATAATTCACCCCTCCACTTT
TRBV11-3,-,TRBJ1-2,-,CASSPGRAGRLRNGYTF,TGTGCCAGCAGCCCGGGGCGTGCAGGGAGGCTAAGGAATGGCTACACCTTC
TRBV7-3,TRBD2,TRBJ2-1,once,CASSHWEGKNEQFF,TGTGCCAGCAGCCATTGGGAGGGGAAAAATGAGCAGTTCTTC
TRBV5-1,-,TRBJ1-5,-,CASSRDGNNQPQHF,TGCGCCAGCAGCCGCGACGGAAACAATCAGCCCCAGCATTTT
TRBV14,-,TRBJ2-2,-,CASSQWGSNTGELFF,TGTGCCAGCAGCCAGTGGGGATCCAACACCGGGGAGCTGTTTTTT
TRBV6-1,-,TRBJ1-5,-,CASSEGGARGPQHF,TGTGCCAGCAGTGAGGGGGGGGCGCGGGGGCCCCAGCATTTT
TRBV18,-,TRBJ1-1,-,CASSSMGGAGEAFF,TGTGCCAGCTCATCGATGGGCGGGGCAGGTGAAGCTTTCTTT
TRBV9,-,TRBJ1-6,-,CASSVGYTGDSPLHF,TGTGCCAGCAGCGTAGGGTACACTGGGGATTCACCCCTCCACTTT
TRBV9,-,TRBJ2-2,-,CASSVRQNTGELFF,TGTGCCAGCAGCGTTAGGCAGAACACCGGGGAGCTGTTTTTT
TRBV6-6,-,TRBJ2-5,-,CASSSSQETQYF,TGTGCCAGCAGTTCCTCCCAGGAGACCCAGTACTTC
TRBV4-1,TRBD1,TRBJ1-2,-,CASSRDRGQYGYTF,TGCGCCAGCAGCCGGGACAGGGGCCAATATGGCTACACCTTC
TRBV10-2,-,TRBJ1-1,few,CASSAPQPSTEAFF,TGCGCCAGCAGTGCCCCCCAGCCGAGCACTGAAGCTTTCTTT
TRBV29-1,-,TRBJ1-1,-,CSATNRNMNTEAFF,TGCAGCGCCACAAACAGGAACATGAACACTGAAGCTTTCTTT
TRBV11-2,-,TRBJ1-5,-,CASSLAEGIRSNQPQHF,TGTGCCAGCAGCTTAGCTGAAGGGATAAGGAGCAATCAGCCCCAGCATTTT
TRBV19,-,TRBJ1-1,-,CASKARGGRIKNTEAFF,TGTGCCAGTAAGGCGCGGGGGGGGCGGATCAAGAACACTGAAGCTTTCTTT
TRBV28,-,TRBJ2-7,few,CASKLRSSYEQYF,TGTGCCAGCAAGCTCAGGAGCTCCTACGAGCAGTACTTC
TRBV10-3,-,TRBJ1-5,-,CAISEGQGTPQHF,TGTGCCATCAGTGAGGGCCAAGGGACGCCCCAGCATTTT